This T cell receptor beta chain was profiled in a study of cytomegalovirus exposure and HLA in healthy donors. V was clipped by 11 bases and J by 4 bases, with 11 bases between them. The CDR3 contains 11 residues. The germline V gene has CDR1 SGHTA and CDR2 FQGNSA. Both 60 Vbeta primers and 13 Jbeta primers went into the PCR. Assay used: immunoSEQ multiplex PCR; TCRdb lists only in-frame clones, some missing. The sample has fewer than 200,000 clones; approximately 71% are singletons. This chain connects TRBV7-2 to TRBJ1-2, with D possibly being TRBD1 (5 bases). The sequence was obtained from a girl between 5 and 17 years old in good health and CMV-seronegative. Sequenced input: PBMCs. In DNA, the CDR3 is TGTGCCCGGGGGGAGGGCTATGGCTACACCTTC. It codes for CARGEGYGYTF. Supplemented by reference TRBV7-2 and TRBJ1-2, the full variable domain reads GAGVSQSPSNKVTEKGKDVELRCDPISGHTALYWYRQSLGQGLEFLIYFQGNSAPDKSGLPSDRFSAERTGGSVSTLTIQRTQQEDSAVYLCARGEGYGYTFGSGTRLTVV.